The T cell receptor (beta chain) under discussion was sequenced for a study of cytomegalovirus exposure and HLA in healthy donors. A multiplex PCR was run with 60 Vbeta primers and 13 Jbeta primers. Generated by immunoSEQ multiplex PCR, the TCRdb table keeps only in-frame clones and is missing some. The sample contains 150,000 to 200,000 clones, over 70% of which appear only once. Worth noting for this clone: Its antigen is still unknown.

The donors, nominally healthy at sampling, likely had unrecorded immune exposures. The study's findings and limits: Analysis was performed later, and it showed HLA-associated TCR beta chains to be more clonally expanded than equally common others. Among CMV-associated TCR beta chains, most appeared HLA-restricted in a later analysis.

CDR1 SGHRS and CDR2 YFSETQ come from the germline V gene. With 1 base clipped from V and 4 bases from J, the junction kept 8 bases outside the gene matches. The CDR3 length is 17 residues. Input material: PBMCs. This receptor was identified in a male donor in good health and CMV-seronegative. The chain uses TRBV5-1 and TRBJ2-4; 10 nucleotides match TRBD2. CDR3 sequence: CASSLSSSGGLKNIQYF. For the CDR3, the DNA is TGCGCCAGCAGCTTGTCGAGTAGCGGGGGGCTAAAAAACATTCAGTACTTC.